A selection of T cell receptor beta chains follows, all from one sample in a study of blood T cell repertoires in COVID-19. Method: immunoSEQ multiplex PCR; TCRdb's copy keeps in-frame clones and lacks some. The sample includes 130,000 to 150,000 clones, around nine tenths seen only once; the top ten take roughly 4.3%. Sample: peripheral blood. The origin of the receptors is a woman aged 40-49 years with acute or convalescent COVID-19. Each CDR3 is given with its conserved first and last residue. The order of the fields is D gene, CDR3 length, V gene, clone size, J gene, CDR3 protein, CDR3 DNA. The D gene is left open where the match is weak. Size values are once, few and many counts, or a class for expanded clones, and some rows have none.

D: NA; length: 15; V: TRBV18; size: NA; J: TRBJ2-7; CDR3: CASSPSRGSPHEQYF; DNA: TGTGCCAGCTCACCATCAAGAGGATCTCCCCACGAGCAGTACTTC
D: NA; length: 13; V: TRBV28; size: NA; J: TRBJ1-2; CDR3: CASSLVTGYGYTF; DNA: TGTGCCAGCAGTTTAGTCACGGGCTATGGCTACACCTTC
D: NA; length: 14; V: TRBV6-6; size: NA; J: TRBJ1-1; CDR3: CASLGPGRTTEAFF; DNA: TGTGCCAGCTTGGGGCCCGGTAGGACGACTGAAGCTTTCTTT
D: TRBD2; length: 20; V: TRBV19; size: once; J: TRBJ2-5; CDR3: CASSALPGLAGNRKEETQYF; DNA: TGTGCCAGTAGTGCTCTGCCGGGACTAGCGGGTAACAGGAAGGAGGAGACCCAGTACTTC
D: TRBD1; length: 15; V: TRBV2; size: once; J: TRBJ1-2; CDR3: CASDRDRGANYGYTF; DNA: TGTGCCAGCGACCGGGACAGGGGAGCTAACTATGGCTACACCTTC
D: NA; length: 13; V: TRBV6-5; size: NA; J: TRBJ1-1; CDR3: CASSYSRGTEAFF; DNA: TGTGCCAGCAGTTACTCGCGGGGTACTGAAGCTTTCTTT
D: TRBD1; length: 16; V: TRBV24-1; size: NA; J: TRBJ2-7; CDR3: CATSDSRPGGRYEQYF; DNA: TGTGCCACCAGTGATTCCCGTCCAGGGGGCAGGTACGAGCAGTACTTC
D: TRBD1; length: 14; V: TRBV7-9; size: NA; J: TRBJ1-4; CDR3: CASSFDRGKEKLFF; DNA: TGTGCCAGCAGCTTTGACAGGGGAAAGGAAAAACTGTTTTTT
D: TRBD1; length: 15; V: TRBV9; size: few; J: TRBJ1-1; CDR3: CASSFLPGQGTEAFF; DNA: TGTGCCAGCAGCTTTCTACCGGGACAGGGTACTGAAGCTTTCTTT
D: NA; length: 13; V: TRBV19; size: NA; J: TRBJ1-1; CDR3: CASSIAGFTEAFF; DNA: TGTGCCAGTAGTATAGCCGGGTTCACCGAAGCTTTCTTT
D: TRBD1; length: 16; V: TRBV7-9; size: NA; J: TRBJ2-1; CDR3: CASSPRQGKGYNEQFF; DNA: TGTGCCAGCAGCCCCCGACAGGGTAAAGGCTACAATGAGCAGTTCTTC
D: TRBD2; length: 15; V: TRBV13; size: NA; J: TRBJ2-1; CDR3: CASSPRTSPYNEQFF; DNA: TGTGCCAGCAGCCCTCGGACTAGTCCCTACAATGAGCAGTTCTTC
D: TRBD1; length: 16; V: TRBV18; size: NA; J: TRBJ1-5; CDR3: CASSPWTGGGNQPQHF; DNA: TGTGCCAGCTCACCGTGGACAGGGGGCGGCAATCAGCCCCAGCATTTT
D: NA; length: 11; V: TRBV10-3; size: NA; J: TRBJ2-7; CDR3: CATKEGYEQYF; DNA: TGTGCAACCAAGGAGGGCTACGAGCAGTACTTC
D: TRBD2; length: 15; V: TRBV7-2; size: NA; J: TRBJ2-1; CDR3: CASSLSREVAGFQFF; DNA: TGTGCCAGCAGCTTAAGCCGAGAGGTAGCGGGCTTCCAGTTCTTC
D: TRBD2; length: 18; V: TRBV27; size: NA; J: TRBJ2-1; CDR3: CASRSSGRGLSSYNEQFF; DNA: TGTGCCAGCAGATCTAGCGGGAGGGGATTAAGCTCCTACAATGAGCAGTTCTTC
D: TRBD1; length: 15; V: TRBV5-6; size: NA; J: TRBJ2-5; CDR3: CASSFGDRGEETQYF; DNA: TGTGCCAGCAGTTTCGGGGACAGGGGGGAGGAGACCCAGTACTTC
D: NA; length: 15; V: TRBV4-1; size: NA; J: TRBJ2-1; CDR3: CASSPRDFLYNEQFF; DNA: TGCGCCAGCAGCCCCCGGGACTTCCTATACAATGAGCAGTTCTTC
D: TRBD1; length: 13; V: TRBV5-1; size: NA; J: TRBJ2-7; CDR3: CASSQTGPYEQYF; DNA: TGCGCCAGCAGCCAGACAGGGCCCTACGAGCAGTACTTC
D: NA; length: 14; V: TRBV19; size: few; J: TRBJ2-7; CDR3: CASIVQGVNYEQYF; DNA: TGTGCCAGTATCGTACAGGGAGTAAACTACGAGCAGTACTTC
D: NA; length: 14; V: TRBV27; size: NA; J: TRBJ1-2; CDR3: CASSPGVNNYGYTF; DNA: TGTGCCAGCAGTCCAGGGGTCAATAACTATGGCTACACCTTC
D: NA; length: 14; V: TRBV6-5; size: once; J: TRBJ1-2; CDR3: CASTRPEQNYGYTF; DNA: TGTGCCAGCACTCGCCCCGAACAGAACTATGGCTACACCTTC
D: TRBD2; length: 15; V: TRBV9; size: NA; J: TRBJ2-3; CDR3: CASSVALLAGDTQYF; DNA: TGTGCCAGCAGCGTAGCTCTACTAGCGGGGGATACGCAGTATTTT
D: NA; length: 15; V: TRBV5-6; size: NA; J: TRBJ1-3; CDR3: CASSTPFTSGNTIYF; DNA: TGTGCCAGCAGCACACCATTCACCTCTGGAAACACCATATATTTT
D: TRBD1; length: 14; V: TRBV27; size: NA; J: TRBJ2-3; CDR3: CASRQGIGSDTQYF; DNA: TGTGCCAGCAGACAGGGGATAGGCTCGGATACGCAGTATTTT
D: NA; length: 12; V: TRBV13; size: NA; J: TRBJ2-3; CDR3: CASSFPTDTQYF; DNA: TGTGCCAGCAGCTTCCCGACTGATACGCAGTATTTT
D: NA; length: 14; V: TRBV30; size: NA; J: TRBJ1-5; CDR3: CAWSEAGRNQPQHF; DNA: TGTGCCTGGAGTGAAGCAGGGCGCAATCAGCCCCAGCATTTT
D: TRBD2; length: 15; V: TRBV18; size: once; J: TRBJ2-3; CDR3: CASSPSGGATDTQYF; DNA: TGTGCCAGCTCACCAAGCGGGGGGGCCACAGATACGCAGTATTTT
D: NA; length: 14; V: TRBV28; size: NA; J: TRBJ1-1; CDR3: CASSSPVSSTEAFF; DNA: TGTGCCAGCAGTTCCCCCGTCTCGAGCACTGAAGCTTTCTTT
D: TRBD2; length: 17; V: TRBV7-7; size: NA; J: TRBJ2-5; CDR3: CASSRGLAGLFQETQYF; DNA: TGTGCTAGCAGCCGTGGACTAGCGGGACTATTCCAAGAGACCCAGTACTTC
D: TRBD2; length: 15; V: TRBV7-9; size: NA; J: TRBJ2-5; CDR3: CASSPPGLAQETQYF; DNA: TGTGCCAGCAGTCCGCCGGGACTAGCACAAGAGACCCAGTACTTC
D: NA; length: 12; V: TRBV3-1/TRBV3-2; size: NA; J: TRBJ2-5; CDR3: CATRSYQETQYF; DNA: TGTGCCACCCGGAGCTATCAAGAGACCCAGTACTTC
D: NA; length: 14; V: TRBV2; size: once; J: TRBJ2-3; CDR3: CASSGQSGADTQYF; DNA: TGTGCCAGCAGTGGACAATCAGGCGCAGATACGCAGTATTTT
D: NA; length: 16; V: TRBV5-6; size: NA; J: TRBJ1-5; CDR3: CASSSYRVRGNQPQHF; DNA: TGTGCCAGCAGCTCTTACAGGGTGCGGGGCAATCAGCCCCAGCATTTT
D: NA; length: 14; V: TRBV5-4; size: few; J: TRBJ1-5; CDR3: CASSKRFSNQPQHF; DNA: TGTGCCAGCAGCAAGAGATTTAGCAATCAGCCCCAGCATTTT
D: TRBD2; length: 16; V: TRBV4-2; size: NA; J: TRBJ2-1; CDR3: CASSTRWTSGEGGQFF; DNA: TGTGCCAGCAGCACGCGGTGGACTAGCGGGGAGGGCGGGCAGTTCTTC
D: TRBD1; length: 15; V: TRBV2; size: NA; J: TRBJ1-5; CDR3: CASSEEGQGNQPQHF; DNA: TGTGCCAGCAGTGAAGAGGGACAGGGTAATCAGCCCCAGCATTTT
D: TRBD2; length: 17; V: TRBV5-3; size: NA; J: TRBJ2-5; CDR3: CARALIAGYWVQETQYF; DNA: TGTGCCAGGGCCCTAATAGCGGGATATTGGGTACAAGAGACCCAGTACTTC
D: TRBD1; length: 14; V: TRBV2; size: NA; J: TRBJ1-2; CDR3: CASNPGTVNYGYTF; DNA: TGTGCCAGCAATCCCGGGACAGTAAACTATGGCTACACCTTC
D: TRBD2; length: 16; V: TRBV5-1; size: NA; J: TRBJ2-3; CDR3: CASSLVAGGPTDTQYF; DNA: TGCGCCAGCAGCTTGGTAGCGGGGGGGCCCACAGATACGCAGTATTTT
D: NA; length: 12; V: TRBV12-3/TRBV12-4; size: NA; J: TRBJ2-2; CDR3: CASSLDVRGMFF; DNA: TGTGCCAGCAGTTTAGATGTCCGGGGGATGTTTTTT
D: TRBD2; length: 17; V: TRBV9; size: NA; J: TRBJ2-3; CDR3: CASSADLAGGPTDTQYF; DNA: TGTGCCAGCAGCGCGGATCTAGCGGGGGGGCCCACAGATACGCAGTATTTT
D: NA; length: 13; V: TRBV10-3; size: NA; J: TRBJ1-2; CDR3: CAISDRGEGGYTF; DNA: TGTGCCATCAGTGACAGGGGCGAGGGGGGCTACACCTTC
D: TRBD2; length: 14; V: TRBV3-1/TRBV3-2; size: NA; J: TRBJ2-1; CDR3: CASSQGGGRAVAFF; DNA: TGTGCCAGCAGCCAAGGGGGCGGGAGGGCCGTGGCGTTCTTC
D: NA; length: 12; V: TRBV15; size: NA; J: TRBJ1-1; CDR3: CATSRGATEAFF; DNA: TGTGCCACCAGCAGGGGGGCCACTGAAGCTTTCTTT
D: NA; length: 13; V: TRBV21-1; size: NA; J: TRBJ2-4; CDR3: CASSKRGWNIQYF; DNA: TGTGCCAGCAGCAAGAGAGGGTGGAACATTCAGTACTTC
D: NA; length: 18; V: TRBV4-3; size: NA; J: TRBJ2-4; CDR3: CASSQDLGGWERKNIQYF; DNA: TGCGCCAGCAGCCAAGATCTCGGTGGGTGGGAGAGAAAAAACATTCAGTACTTC
D: TRBD1; length: 14; V: TRBV5-1; size: NA; J: TRBJ1-1; CDR3: CASSSIGTGEEAFF; DNA: TGCGCCAGCAGCTCGATCGGGACAGGTGAAGAAGCTTTCTTT
D: NA; length: 14; V: TRBV4-3; size: once; J: TRBJ2-5; CDR3: CASSQGLVGETQYF; DNA: TGCGCCAGCAGCCAGGGACTCGTGGGAGAGACCCAGTACTTC
D: TRBD1; length: 16; V: TRBV4-1; size: NA; J: TRBJ1-5; CDR3: CASSQEGTVRFTPQHF; DNA: TGCGCCAGCAGCCAAGAAGGGACAGTAAGATTCACGCCCCAGCATTTT
D: TRBD1; length: 15; V: TRBV28; size: NA; J: TRBJ1-2; CDR3: CATDGTGGTDYGYTF; DNA: TGTGCCACCGACGGGACAGGGGGCACAGACTATGGCTACACCTTC
D: TRBD1; length: 14; V: TRBV27; size: NA; J: TRBJ1-2; CDR3: CASSPRTGNYGYTF; DNA: TGTGCCAGCAGTCCCCGGACAGGAAACTATGGCTACACCTTC
D: NA; length: 15; V: TRBV5-6; size: once; J: TRBJ1-1; CDR3: CASSLGGLGDTEAFF; DNA: TGTGCCAGCAGCTTGGGGGGGCTGGGGGACACTGAAGCTTTCTTT
D: TRBD1; length: 14; V: TRBV9; size: NA; J: TRBJ1-6; CDR3: CASSATGQNSPLHF; DNA: TGTGCCAGCAGTGCGACAGGGCAAAATTCACCCCTCCACTTT
D: NA; length: 13; V: TRBV19; size: once; J: TRBJ1-5; CDR3: CASSIDGVQPQHF; DNA: TGTGCCAGTAGTATCGATGGAGTACAGCCCCAGCATTTT
D: TRBD2; length: 16; V: TRBV5-4; size: NA; J: TRBJ2-1; CDR3: CASSLTSGRTYNEQFF; DNA: TGTGCCAGCAGCTTGACTAGCGGGAGGACCTACAATGAGCAGTTCTTC
D: NA; length: 13; V: TRBV6-5; size: NA; J: TRBJ2-2; CDR3: CASSFTAGGELFF; DNA: TGTGCCAGCAGTTTCACAGCCGGCGGGGAGCTGTTTTTT
D: NA; length: 14; V: TRBV25-1; size: NA; J: TRBJ1-1; CDR3: CASSPQGRTTEAFF; DNA: TGTGCCAGCAGTCCACAGGGCAGAACGACTGAAGCTTTCTTT
D: NA; length: 13; V: TRBV7-2; size: NA; J: TRBJ2-7; CDR3: CASSLSGLYEQYF; DNA: TGTGCCAGCAGCCTGAGCGGACTTTACGAGCAGTACTTC